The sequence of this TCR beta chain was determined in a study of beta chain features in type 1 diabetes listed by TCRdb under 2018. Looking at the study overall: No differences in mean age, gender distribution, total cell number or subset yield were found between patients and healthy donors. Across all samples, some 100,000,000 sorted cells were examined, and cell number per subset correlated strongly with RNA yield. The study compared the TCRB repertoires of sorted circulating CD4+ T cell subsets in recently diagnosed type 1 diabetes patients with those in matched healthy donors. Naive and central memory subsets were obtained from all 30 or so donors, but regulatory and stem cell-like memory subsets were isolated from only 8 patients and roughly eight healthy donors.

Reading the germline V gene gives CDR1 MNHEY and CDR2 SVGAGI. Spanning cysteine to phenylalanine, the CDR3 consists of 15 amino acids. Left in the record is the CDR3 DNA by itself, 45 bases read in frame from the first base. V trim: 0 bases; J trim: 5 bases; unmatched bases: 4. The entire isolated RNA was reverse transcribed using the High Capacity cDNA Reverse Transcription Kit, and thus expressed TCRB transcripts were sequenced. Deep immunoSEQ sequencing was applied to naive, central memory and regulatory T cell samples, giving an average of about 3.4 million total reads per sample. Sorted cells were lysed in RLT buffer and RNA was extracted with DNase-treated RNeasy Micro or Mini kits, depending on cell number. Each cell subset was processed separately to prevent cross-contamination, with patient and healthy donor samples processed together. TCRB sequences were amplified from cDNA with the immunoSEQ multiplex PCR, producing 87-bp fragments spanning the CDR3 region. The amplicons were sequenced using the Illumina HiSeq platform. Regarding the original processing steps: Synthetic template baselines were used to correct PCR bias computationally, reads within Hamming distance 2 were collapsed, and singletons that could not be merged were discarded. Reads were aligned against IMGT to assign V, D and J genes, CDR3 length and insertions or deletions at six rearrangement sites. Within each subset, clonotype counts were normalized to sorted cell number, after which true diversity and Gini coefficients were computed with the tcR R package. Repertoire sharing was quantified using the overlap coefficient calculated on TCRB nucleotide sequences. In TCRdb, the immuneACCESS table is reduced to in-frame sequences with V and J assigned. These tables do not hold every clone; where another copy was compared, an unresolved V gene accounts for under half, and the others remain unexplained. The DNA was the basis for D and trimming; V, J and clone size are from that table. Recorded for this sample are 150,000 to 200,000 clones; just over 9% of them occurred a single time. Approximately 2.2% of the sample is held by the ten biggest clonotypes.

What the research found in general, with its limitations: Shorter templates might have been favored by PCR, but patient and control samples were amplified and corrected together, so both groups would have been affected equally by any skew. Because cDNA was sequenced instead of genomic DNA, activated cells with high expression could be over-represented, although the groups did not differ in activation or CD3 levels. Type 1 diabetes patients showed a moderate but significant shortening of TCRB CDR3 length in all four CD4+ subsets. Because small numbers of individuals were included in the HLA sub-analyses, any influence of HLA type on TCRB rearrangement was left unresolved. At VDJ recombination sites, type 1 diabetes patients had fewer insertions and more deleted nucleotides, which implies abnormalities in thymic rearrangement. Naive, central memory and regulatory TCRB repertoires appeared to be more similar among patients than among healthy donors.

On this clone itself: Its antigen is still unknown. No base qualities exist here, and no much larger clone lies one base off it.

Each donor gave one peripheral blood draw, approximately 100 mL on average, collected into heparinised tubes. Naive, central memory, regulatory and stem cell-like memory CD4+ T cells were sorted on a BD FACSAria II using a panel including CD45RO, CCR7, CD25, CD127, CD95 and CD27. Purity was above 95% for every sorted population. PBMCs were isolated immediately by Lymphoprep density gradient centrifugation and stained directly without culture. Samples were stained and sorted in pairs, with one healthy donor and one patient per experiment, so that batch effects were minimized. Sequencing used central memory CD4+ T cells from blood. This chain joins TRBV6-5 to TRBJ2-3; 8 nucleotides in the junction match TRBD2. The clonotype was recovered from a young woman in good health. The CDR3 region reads CASSYSVAGKDTQYF. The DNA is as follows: TGTGCCAGCAGTTACTCGGTAGCGGGGAAAGATACGCAGTATTTT.